This TCR beta chain was obtained from a study of blood T cell repertoires in COVID-19. Original processing methods: Amplifying reference gene primers gave estimates of nucleated cell counts. Some clones are missing from TCRdb's copy, which holds only in-frame ones; the method was immunoSEQ multiplex PCR. Clone size and V and J calls were adopted from that table, with D and trimming inferred from the DNA. Counted here are over 200,000 clones, 75% to 90% occurring once; the ten biggest clones make up more than 3%. The germline V gene has CDR1 LNHDA and CDR2 SQIVND (reference sequence). The CDR3 totals 18 residues. Trimming took 3 bases from V and 5 from J; bases not matched to a gene: 14. This clone was detected only once.

The receptor comes from a woman in her 30s who had been exposed to COVID-19. The chain carries TRBV19 and TRBJ2-5; 11 bases agree with TRBD2. Sequenced: PBMCs or T cells enriched from blood (not recorded which). DNA for the CDR3: TGTGCCAGTAGTATTACAATAGCGGGAGGGCCAAGTCAGGAGACCCAGTACTTC. Residues: CASSITIAGGPSQETQYF.